This TCR beta chain was recovered during a study of T cell responses to AZD1222 COVID-19 vaccine. About this clone: The antigen is not known.

The study, taken as a whole, reports: White British donors predominated, females outnumbered males, and clonal diversity was possibly underestimated. Baseline seropositivity characterized only six AZD1222 recipients.

Assay used: immunoSEQ multiplex PCR; TCRdb lists only in-frame clones, some missing. The data contain some 120,000 clones, 80% to 90% of them singletons. CDR1 is LNHNV and CDR2 is YYDKDF in the germline V gene (reference sequence). The CDR3 extends over 14 amino acids. The J segment lost 1 base and the V segment lost 8 bases, leaving 2 bases of the junction unmatched. The genes are TRBV15 and TRBJ2-1; 10 bases line up with TRBD1. Source: peripheral blood, taken on day 0 of AZD1222 vaccination. The receptor was isolated from an adult in good health. The CDR3 DNA reads as TGTGCCACCGACAGGGGGCGTTCCTACAATGAGCAGTTCTTC. This sequence encodes CATDRGRSYNEQFF.